This T cell receptor (beta chain) was captured by sequencing in a study of identical twins. General study findings and limits: Cord blood beta clonotypes that were abundant carried fewer insertions, and memory repertoires showed no such trend.

TCRdb used MiXCR to reprocess the 5' RACE reads, holding one entry per CDR3 protein. The sample includes about 530,000 distinct CDR3 sequences, around 22% seen only once; the top ten take more than 0.4%. This clonotype was recorded at least ten times. The antigen is unknown. The CDR3 spans 14 residues. CDR1 is DFQATT, CDR2 SNEGSKA, per germline (reference sequence). The ends were cut back, 5 bases at V and 5 bases at J, with 16 bases in the middle. Separately, the same data were catalogued under a study of yellow fever vaccine responses in identical twins.

The TCR comes from a woman under 30 in good health. The chain employs TRBV20-1 and TRBJ2-1, with D maybe TRBD2 (5 bases). Sequenced input: CD4+ T cells sorted from blood. The CDR3 DNA reads TGCAGTGCTTGCATGGCTAGCCACAACAATGAGCAGTTCTTC. This encodes CSACMASHNNEQFF.